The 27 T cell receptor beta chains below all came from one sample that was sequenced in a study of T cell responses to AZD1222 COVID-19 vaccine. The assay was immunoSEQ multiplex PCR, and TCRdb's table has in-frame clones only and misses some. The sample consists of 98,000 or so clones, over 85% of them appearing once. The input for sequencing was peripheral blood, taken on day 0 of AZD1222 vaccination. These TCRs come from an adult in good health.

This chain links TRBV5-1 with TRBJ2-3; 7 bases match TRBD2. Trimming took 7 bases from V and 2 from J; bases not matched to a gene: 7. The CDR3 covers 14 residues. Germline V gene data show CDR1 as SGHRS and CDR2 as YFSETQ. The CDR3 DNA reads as TGCGCCAGCCGGACTAGAGGGGACACAGATACGCAGTATTTT. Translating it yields CASRTRGDTDTQYF.

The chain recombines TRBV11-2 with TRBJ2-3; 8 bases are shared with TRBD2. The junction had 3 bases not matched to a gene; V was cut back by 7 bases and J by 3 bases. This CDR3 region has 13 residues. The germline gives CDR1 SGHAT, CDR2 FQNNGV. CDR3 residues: CASKPSGTDTQYF. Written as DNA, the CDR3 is TGTGCCAGCAAACCTAGCGGGACAGATACGCAGTATTTT.

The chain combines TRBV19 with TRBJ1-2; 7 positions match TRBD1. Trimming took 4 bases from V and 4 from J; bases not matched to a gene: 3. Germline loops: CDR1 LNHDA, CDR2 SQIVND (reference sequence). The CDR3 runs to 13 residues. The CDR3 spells CASSRAGGYGYTF. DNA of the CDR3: TGTGCCAGTAGTAGGGCAGGGGGCTATGGCTACACCTTC.

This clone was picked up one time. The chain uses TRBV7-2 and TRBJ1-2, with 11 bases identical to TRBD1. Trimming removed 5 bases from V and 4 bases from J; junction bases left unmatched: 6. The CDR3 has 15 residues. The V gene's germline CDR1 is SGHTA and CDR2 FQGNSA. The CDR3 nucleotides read TGTGCCAGCAGCCCCAGGACAGGGGGCTTCTATGGCTACACCTTC. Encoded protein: CASSPRTGGFYGYTF. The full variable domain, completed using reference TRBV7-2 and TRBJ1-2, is GAGVSQSPSNKVTEKGKDVELRCDPISGHTALYWYRQSLGQGLEFLIYFQGNSAPDKSGLPSDRFSAERTGGSVSTLTIQRTQQEDSAVYLCASSPRTGGFYGYTFGSGTRLTVV.

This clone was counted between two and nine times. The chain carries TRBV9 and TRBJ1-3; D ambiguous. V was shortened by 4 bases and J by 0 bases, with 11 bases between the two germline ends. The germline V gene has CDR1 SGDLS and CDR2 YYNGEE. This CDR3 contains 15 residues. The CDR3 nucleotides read TGTGCCAGCAGCCTGGAGGGCTTCTCTGGAAACACCATATATTTT. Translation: CASSLEGFSGNTIYF.

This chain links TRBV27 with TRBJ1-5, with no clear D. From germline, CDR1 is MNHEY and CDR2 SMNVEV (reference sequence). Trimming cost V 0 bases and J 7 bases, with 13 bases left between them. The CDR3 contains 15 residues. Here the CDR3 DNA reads TGTGCCAGCAGTTTATCAGGCGGGGAAGAACAGCCCCAGCATTTT. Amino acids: CASSLSGGEEQPQHF.

The CDR3 DNA reads as TGCAGCGGCGGACCAGGGACGGGCGAGCAGTACTTC. Its translation is CSGGPGTGEQYF. The gene calls are TRBV29-1 and TRBJ2-7; D could derive from TRBD1 or TRBD2 (5 bases each). Trimming pared 7 bases from V and 6 bases from J, leaving 16 bases between. The germline V gene has CDR1 SQVTM and CDR2 ANQGSEA. This CDR3 has 12 residues.

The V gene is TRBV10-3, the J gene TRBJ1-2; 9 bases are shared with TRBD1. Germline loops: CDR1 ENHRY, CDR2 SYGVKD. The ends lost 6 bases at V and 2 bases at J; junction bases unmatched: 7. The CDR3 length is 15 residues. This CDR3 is CAIRPGQGGNYGYTF. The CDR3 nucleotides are TGTGCCATCAGGCCGGGACAGGGTGGAAACTATGGCTACACCTTC.

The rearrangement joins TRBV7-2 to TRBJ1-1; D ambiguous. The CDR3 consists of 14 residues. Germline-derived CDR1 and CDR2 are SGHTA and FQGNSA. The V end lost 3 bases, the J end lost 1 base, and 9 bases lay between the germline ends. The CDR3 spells CASSLAQSNTEAFF. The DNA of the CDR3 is TGTGCCAGCAGCTTGGCACAGTCGAACACTGAAGCTTTCTTT.

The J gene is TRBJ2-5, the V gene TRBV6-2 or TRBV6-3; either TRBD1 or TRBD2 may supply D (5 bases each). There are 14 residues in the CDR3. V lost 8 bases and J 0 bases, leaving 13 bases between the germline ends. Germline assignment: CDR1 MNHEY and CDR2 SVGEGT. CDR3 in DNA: TGTGCCAGCGGCCGGGGACCCAACCAAGAGACCCAGTACTTC. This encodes CASGRGPNQETQYF.

CDR3 DNA sequence: TGTGCCAGTAGTATTAGGGGCCCGAACAGCCCCGGGGAGCTGTTTTTT. This sequence encodes CASSIRGPNSPGELFF. The chain uses TRBV19 and TRBJ2-2, with a weak D call TRBD1 (5 bases). This CDR3 region has 16 residues. V lost 3 bases, J lost 6 bases, and 17 bases lay in between. Germline V lookup: CDR1 LNHDA, CDR2 SQIVND (reference sequence).

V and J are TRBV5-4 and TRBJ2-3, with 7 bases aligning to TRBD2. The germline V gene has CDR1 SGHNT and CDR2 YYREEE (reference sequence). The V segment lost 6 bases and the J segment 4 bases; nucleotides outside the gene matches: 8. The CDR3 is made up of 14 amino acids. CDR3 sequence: CASTTGGAADTQYF. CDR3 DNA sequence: TGTGCCAGCACCACGGGGGGTGCTGCAGATACGCAGTATTTT.

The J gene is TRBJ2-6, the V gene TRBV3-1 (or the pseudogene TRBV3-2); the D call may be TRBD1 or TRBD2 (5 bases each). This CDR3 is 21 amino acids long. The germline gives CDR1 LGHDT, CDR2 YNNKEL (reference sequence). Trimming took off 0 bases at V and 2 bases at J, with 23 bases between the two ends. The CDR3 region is CASSQDVRGARVATGANVLTF. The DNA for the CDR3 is TGTGCCAGCAGCCAAGATGTGCGAGGGGCCAGGGTAGCAACTGGGGCCAACGTCCTGACTTTC.

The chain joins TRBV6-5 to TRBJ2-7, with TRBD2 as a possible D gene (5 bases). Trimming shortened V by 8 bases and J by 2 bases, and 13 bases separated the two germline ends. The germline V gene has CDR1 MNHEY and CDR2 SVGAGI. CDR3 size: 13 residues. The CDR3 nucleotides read TGTGCCAGCGTCGGGGATCGCCCCTACGAGCAGTACTTC. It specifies CASVGDRPYEQYF.

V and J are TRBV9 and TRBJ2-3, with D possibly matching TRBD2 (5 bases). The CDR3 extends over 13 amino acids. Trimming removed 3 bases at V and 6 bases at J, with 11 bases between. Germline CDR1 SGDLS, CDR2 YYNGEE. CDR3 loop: CASSGGGADTQYF. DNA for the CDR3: TGTGCCAGCAGCGGCGGAGGTGCGGATACGCAGTATTTT. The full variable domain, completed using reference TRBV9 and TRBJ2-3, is DSGVTQTPKHLITATGQRVTLRCSPRSGDLSVYWYQQSLDQGLQFLIQYYNGEERAKGNILERFSAQQFPDLHSELNLSSLELGDSALYFCASSGGGADTQYFGPGTRLTVL.

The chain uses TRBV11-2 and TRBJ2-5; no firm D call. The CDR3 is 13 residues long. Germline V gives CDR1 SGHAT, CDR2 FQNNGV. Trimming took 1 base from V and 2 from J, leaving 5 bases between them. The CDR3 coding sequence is TGTGCCAGCAGCTTAGTGGGGCAAGAGACCCAGTACTTC. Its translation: CASSLVGQETQYF.

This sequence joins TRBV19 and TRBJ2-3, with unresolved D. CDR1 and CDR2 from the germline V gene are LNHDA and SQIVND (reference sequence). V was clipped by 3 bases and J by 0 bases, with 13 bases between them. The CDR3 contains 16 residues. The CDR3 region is CASSIGLFSSTDTQYF. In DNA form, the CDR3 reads TGTGCCAGTAGTATCGGGCTCTTCTCTAGCACAGATACGCAGTATTTT.

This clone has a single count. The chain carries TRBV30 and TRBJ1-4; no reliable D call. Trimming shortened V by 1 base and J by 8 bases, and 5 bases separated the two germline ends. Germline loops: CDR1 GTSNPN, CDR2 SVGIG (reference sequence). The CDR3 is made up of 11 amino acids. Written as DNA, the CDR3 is TGTGCCTGGAGTGCCCGCGAAAAACTGTTTTTT. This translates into CAWSAREKLFF.

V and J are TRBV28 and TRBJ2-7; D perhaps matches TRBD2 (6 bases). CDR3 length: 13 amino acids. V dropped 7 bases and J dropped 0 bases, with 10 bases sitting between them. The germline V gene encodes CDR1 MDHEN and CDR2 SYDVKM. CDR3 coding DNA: TGTGCCAGCACCACGGGAGACTCCTACGAGCAGTACTTC. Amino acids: CASTTGDSYEQYF. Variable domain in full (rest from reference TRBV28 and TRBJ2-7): DVKVTQSSRYLVKRTGEKVFLECVQDMDHENMFWYRQDPGLGLRLIYFSYDVKMKEKGDIPEGYSVSREKKERFSLILESASTNQTSMYLCASTTGDSYEQYFGPGTRLTVT.

CDR3 bases: TGTGCCAGCAGCTTGTTGGGGTCGGATACGCAGTATTTT. It codes for CASSLLGSDTQYF. The chain combines TRBV5-8 with TRBJ2-3; D is unresolved. V dropped 1 base and J dropped 6 bases, with 9 bases sitting between them. The length of the CDR3 is 13 residues. The germline V gene encodes CDR1 SGHTS and CDR2 YDEGEE.

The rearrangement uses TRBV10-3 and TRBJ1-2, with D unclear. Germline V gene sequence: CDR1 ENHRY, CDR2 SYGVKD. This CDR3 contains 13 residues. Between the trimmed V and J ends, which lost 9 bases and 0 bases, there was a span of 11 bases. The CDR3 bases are TGTGCCATAGCTCGGGAGACTAACTATGGCTACACCTTC. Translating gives CAIARETNYGYTF.

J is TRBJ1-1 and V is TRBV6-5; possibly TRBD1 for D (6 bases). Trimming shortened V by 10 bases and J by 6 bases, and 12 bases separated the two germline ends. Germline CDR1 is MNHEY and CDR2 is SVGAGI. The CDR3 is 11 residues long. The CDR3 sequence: CATTAGAEAFF. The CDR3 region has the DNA TGTGCCACGACCGCAGGGGCTGAAGCTTTCTTT.

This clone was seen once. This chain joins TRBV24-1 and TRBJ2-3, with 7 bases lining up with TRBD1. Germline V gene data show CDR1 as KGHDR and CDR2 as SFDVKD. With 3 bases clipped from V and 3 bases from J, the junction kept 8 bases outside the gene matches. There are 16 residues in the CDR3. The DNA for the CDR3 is TGTGCCACCAGTGATCCGACAGGGACGAAAACAGATACGCAGTATTTT. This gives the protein CATSDPTGTKTDTQYF.

The CDR3 DNA reads TGTGCCAGCAGCCAAGATTCCTGCCAAAGACTACATGAAGCTTTCTTT. Encoded protein: CASSQDSCQRLHEAFF. The chain employs TRBV3-1 (or the pseudogene TRBV3-2) and TRBJ1-1; D is unclear. The CDR3 consists of 16 residues. CDR1 and CDR2 from the germline V gene are LGHDT and YNNKEL (reference sequence). The V and J ends lost 0 bases and 7 bases respectively, with 18 bases between them.

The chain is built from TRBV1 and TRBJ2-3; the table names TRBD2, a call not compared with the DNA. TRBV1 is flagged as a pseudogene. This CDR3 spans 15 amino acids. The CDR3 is CTSSQVWTTTDTQYF. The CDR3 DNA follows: TGCACCAGCAGCCAAGTGTGGACTACCACAGATACGCAGTATTTT.

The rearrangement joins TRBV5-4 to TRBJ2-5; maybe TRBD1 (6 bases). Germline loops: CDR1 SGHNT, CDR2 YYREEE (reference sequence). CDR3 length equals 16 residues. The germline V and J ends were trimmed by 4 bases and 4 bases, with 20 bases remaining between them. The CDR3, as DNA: TGTGCCAGCAGCCCCCGCGGCCAGGGGCACGGAGAGACCCAGTACTTC. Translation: CASSPRGQGHGETQYF.

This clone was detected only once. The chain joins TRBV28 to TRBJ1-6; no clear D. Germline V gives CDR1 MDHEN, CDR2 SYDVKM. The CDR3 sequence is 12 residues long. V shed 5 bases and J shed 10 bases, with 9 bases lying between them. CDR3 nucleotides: TGTGCCAGCAGTCCGACTTGGTCACCCCTCCACTTT. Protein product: CASSPTWSPLHF.